This T cell receptor (beta chain) was sequenced during a study of blood T cell repertoires in COVID-19. Across the study: Researchers got acute and convalescent COVID-19 samples from the United States, Italy and Spain. PBMCs, B-cell-depleted T cells, or T cells were the source of the cDNA or gDNA that made up the material.

Seattle enrolled patients during active infection and tracked them longitudinally. Trimming stripped 0 bases from V and 4 bases from J, with 9 bases between. CDR1 and CDR2 (germline): MNHEY, SVGAGI. This CDR3 contains 14 residues. Authors' processing steps: Reference gene primers were amplified, and this amplification served to estimate nucleated cell counts. This table comes from immunoSEQ multiplex PCR, and its TCRdb copy is limited to in-frame clones, with some not included. The V and J calls and clone size are taken from that table; D and trimming were inferred from the DNA. The sample has some 240,000 clones, around 83% seen once.

Sample: peripheral blood. J is TRBJ1-1 and V is TRBV6-5; D not resolved. The clonotype was recovered from a woman between 65 and 79 years old with COVID-19, enrolled during active disease. CDR3 region: CASSYSFGVTEAFF. CDR3 DNA sequence: TGTGCCAGCAGTTACTCATTCGGGGTCACTGAAGCTTTCTTT.